These T cell receptor beta chains were read from a single sample in a study of blood T cell repertoires in COVID-19. Measured with immunoSEQ multiplex PCR; TCRdb has only the in-frame clones, and not every one. The table records about 220,000 clones, about 88% of them present only once. Sample: peripheral blood. All receptors derive from a man aged 45 to 65 who had recovered from COVID-19. CDR3s leave out the opening cysteine and the closing phenylalanine or tryptophan. A D gene is named only where the DNA matches it firmly. Expanded clones are given a class, and other clones once, few, many or no size at all.

j_call,d_call,clone_size,v_call,cdr3_aa
TRBJ1-4,-,-,TRBV19,ASSTGTLREKLF
TRBJ2-1,-,-,TRBV10-3,AIRRQGGVHNEQF
TRBJ2-5,TRBD1,-,TRBV18,ASSGDRDATQY
TRBJ2-7,-,-,TRBV19,ASSIDYGGASSYEQY
TRBJ2-5,-,once,TRBV10-2,ASRGGPGTQY
TRBJ2-2,TRBD1,-,TRBV9,ASSLRTGWGELF
TRBJ2-2,TRBD1,-,TRBV9,ASSVWGQGVAGELF
TRBJ2-1,TRBD2,few,TRBV11-2,ASSRTRDYHEQF
TRBJ2-1,-,-,TRBV28,ASSLLNNEQF
TRBJ1-3,-,-,TRBV10-3,AISEGLEVDTIY
TRBJ2-3,-,-,TRBV27,ASSLSRVLSTDTQY
TRBJ2-5,-,few,TRBV2,ASRGGGKETQY
TRBJ2-7,-,-,TRBV7-9,ASSSSWGGGYEQY
TRBJ2-2,-,once,TRBV6-5,ASSYRRRTNTGELF
TRBJ2-5,-,once,TRBV3-1/TRBV3-2,ASSQPTGQETQY
TRBJ1-2,-,once,TRBV19,ASSGVTDFNYGYT
TRBJ2-3,TRBD2,-,TRBV20-1,SASVSGSSTDTQY
TRBJ1-6,TRBD1,-,TRBV14,ASSELARGRSPLH
TRBJ2-7,-,-,TRBV19,ASSDSSYEQY
TRBJ2-1,TRBD2,once,TRBV24-1,ATSDPGTSGRDNEQF
TRBJ2-7,TRBD1,-,TRBV19,ASTPDRVGNEQY
TRBJ1-2,TRBD1,few,TRBV19,ASSLATGTDYGYT
TRBJ2-7,-,-,TRBV5-1,ASSLLEDSLYEQY